Listed here are 19 T cell receptor beta chains from one sample, sequenced in a study of cytomegalovirus exposure and HLA in healthy donors. Primers for the PCR totalled 60 Vbeta and 13 Jbeta. Assay used: immunoSEQ multiplex PCR; TCRdb lists only in-frame clones, some missing. Altogether about 180,000 clones are present, around 84% being singletons, with the ten largest covering approximately 1.2%. Material for sequencing was PBMCs. The source is a girl aged 2 to 10 in good health and CMV-seropositive.

V is TRBV6-5 and J is TRBJ2-7; 9 positions match TRBD2. Per germline, CDR1 MNHEY and CDR2 SVGAGI. The CDR3 has 14 residues. J lost 1 base, V lost 6 bases, and 4 bases had no gene match. The CDR3 reads CASRDLAGSYEQYF. The CDR3, as DNA: TGTGCCAGCAGGGACCTAGCGGGGTCCTACGAGCAGTACTTC.

The genes are TRBV28 and TRBJ2-7; D is uncertain. This CDR3 spans 16 amino acids. Between the trimmed V and J ends, which lost 5 bases and 0 bases, there was a span of 17 bases. CDR1 is MDHEN, CDR2 SYDVKM, per germline. CDR3 residues: CASSRSWSRRSYEQYF. CDR3 DNA: TGTGCCAGCAGTCGTTCTTGGAGCCGCCGCTCCTACGAGCAGTACTTC.

The V and J genes are TRBV6-1 and TRBJ2-7; no reliable D call. The CDR3 runs to 12 residues. Per germline, CDR1 MNHNS and CDR2 SASEGT. Trimming removed 4 bases at V and 3 bases at J, with 7 bases between. The CDR3 region is CASSVYVYEQYF. CDR3 bases: TGTGCCAGCAGTGTATATGTCTACGAGCAGTACTTC.

The rearrangement joins TRBV18 to TRBJ1-4, with a possible D match to TRBD1 (5 bases). Germline CDR1 and CDR2: KGHSH and LQKENI. V was pared by 3 bases and J by 7 bases, with 6 bases between. CDR3 length: 12 residues. The CDR3 here is CASSPRGEKLFF. CDR3 bases: TGTGCCAGCTCACCTAGGGGTGAAAAACTGTTTTTT.

This clone was observed once. This chain connects TRBV27 to TRBJ1-5; 8 positions agree with TRBD1. CDR1 MNHEY and CDR2 SMNVEV come from the germline V gene (reference sequence). V lost 5 bases, J lost 0 bases, and 6 bases stayed unmatched. This CDR3 has 16 amino acids. CDR3 region: CASSPGTGNSNQPQHF. CDR3 DNA: TGTGCCAGCAGTCCTGGGACAGGTAATAGCAATCAGCCCCAGCATTTT.

The genes are TRBV30 and TRBJ2-7, with 10 bases identical to TRBD1. CDR3 length: 13 residues. Germline lookup yields CDR1 GTSNPN and CDR2 SVGIG (reference sequence). V shed 5 bases, J shed 1 base, and the junction held 2 bases outside the gene matches. The CDR3 DNA reads TGTGCCTGGGGACAGGGGGTTTCCTACGAGCAGTACTTC. Translation: CAWGQGVSYEQYF.

This chain joins TRBV5-4 and TRBJ1-4; D is unresolved. The V gene's germline CDR1 is SGHNT and CDR2 YYREEE (reference sequence). The CDR3 extends over 12 amino acids. Trimming stripped 4 bases from V and 8 bases from J, with 9 bases between. CDR3 residues: CASSGEGEKLFF. In DNA form, the CDR3 reads TGTGCCAGCAGCGGAGAAGGAGAAAAACTGTTTTTT.

The rearrangement uses TRBV19 and TRBJ1-2; D may be TRBD1 (6 bases). Germline V gene data show CDR1 as LNHDA and CDR2 as SQIVND (reference sequence). This CDR3 comprises 14 residues. V lost 5 bases to trimming and J lost 7 bases, with 17 bases between them. The CDR3 DNA is TGTGCCAGTAGTGGACGATACAGGGCTACTGGCTACACCTTC. Encoded protein: CASSGRYRATGYTF.

The V and J genes are TRBV15 and TRBJ2-1, with a possible D match to TRBD2 (6 bases). Germline CDR1 reads LNHNV; CDR2 reads YYDKDF (reference sequence). The CDR3 extends over 14 amino acids. V shed 3 bases and J shed 7 bases, with 13 bases lying between them. The CDR3 protein is CATSSPIGGNEQFF. Written as DNA, the CDR3 is TGTGCCACCAGCAGTCCCATCGGGGGTAATGAGCAGTTCTTC.

This chain links TRBV5-1 with TRBJ2-1, with 7 bases fitting TRBD2. Germline V gene lookup returns CDR1 SGHRS and CDR2 YFSETQ. The CDR3 is 15 residues long. V trimming: 4 bases; J trimming: 0 bases; junction bases outside the gene matches: 4. CDR3 sequence: CASSPGGSSYNEQFF. In DNA, the CDR3 is TGCGCCAGCAGCCCCGGGGGGAGCTCCTACAATGAGCAGTTCTTC. Full variable domain (remainder filled in from reference TRBV5-1 and TRBJ2-1): KAGVTQTPRYLIKTRGQQVTLSCSPISGHRSVSWYQQTPGQGLQFLFEYFSETQRNKGNFPGRFSGRQFSNSRSEMNVSTLELGDSALYLCASSPGGSSYNEQFFGPGTRLTVL.

This clone was counted a single time. The chain links TRBV4-1 to TRBJ2-7, with D perhaps matching TRBD2 (6 bases). The CDR3 loop spans 13 amino acids. CDR1 MGHRA and CDR2 YSYEKL come from the germline V gene. Trimming pared 0 bases from V and 6 bases from J, leaving 9 bases between. The CDR3 here is CASSQDGGSEQYF. Here the CDR3 DNA reads TGCGCCAGCAGCCAAGATGGAGGGAGCGAGCAGTACTTC.

This rearrangement joins TRBV29-1 to TRBJ1-2; maybe TRBD1 (5 bases). Germline V lookup: CDR1 SQVTM, CDR2 ANQGSEA. CDR3 length equals 13 residues. Trimming removed 3 bases at V and 4 bases at J, with 12 bases between. The CDR3 spells CSVERKTAYGYTF. CDR3 nucleotides: TGCAGCGTTGAGAGAAAGACAGCCTATGGCTACACCTTC.

This clone has just one count. This sequence joins TRBV7-8 and TRBJ2-2; weak D call: TRBD1 (6 bases). This CDR3 comprises 14 residues. With 5 bases removed from V and 6 bases from J, the gap between germline ends came to 13 bases. From germline, CDR1 is SGHVS and CDR2 FQNEAQ. Here the CDR3 reads CASSPSQGSGELFF. CDR3 bases: TGTGCCAGCAGCCCATCACAGGGCTCCGGGGAGCTGTTTTTT.

This chain links TRBV7-6 with TRBJ2-7; D ambiguous. There are 13 residues in the CDR3. Germline V gives CDR1 SGHVS, CDR2 FNYEAQ. The V and J ends lost 1 base and 3 bases respectively, with 7 bases between them. CDR3 amino acids: CASSLGAGYEQYF. Here the CDR3 DNA reads TGTGCCAGCAGCTTAGGAGCTGGCTACGAGCAGTACTTC.

Details on this clone: The junction departs from the called germline gene at one end, perhaps through a read error. V is TRBV2 and J is TRBJ2-3; 8 bases are shared with TRBD2. This CDR3 spans 15 amino acids. Germline V gene lookup returns CDR1 SNHLY and CDR2 FYNNEI. The CDR3 DNA reads as TGTGCCAGCAGTGAATATAGTAGAGATAGCGGGAAGGGTGGTTTT. Amino acid sequence: CASSEYSRDSGKGGF.

V usage is TRBV9 and J usage is TRBJ1-2, with D perhaps TRBD1 (6 bases). Looked up from germline, CDR1 is SGDLS and CDR2 is YYNGEE. Trimming shortened V by 4 bases and J by 2 bases, and 15 bases separated the two germline ends. CDR3 length equals 15 residues. CDR3 in DNA: TGTGCCAGCAGCCCCATAAGGGGGGGGAACTATGGCTACACCTTC. Encoded protein: CASSPIRGGNYGYTF.

The chain is built from TRBV18 and TRBJ2-7, with D maybe TRBD1 (5 bases). Trimming left V 6 bases short and J 2 bases short, with 14 bases between. CDR1 is KGHSH, CDR2 LQKENI, per germline. The CDR3 runs to 14 residues. CDR3 residues: CASSLTVTTYEQYF. DNA for the CDR3: TGTGCCAGCTCTCTGACAGTAACTACCTACGAGCAGTACTTC.

The rearrangement links TRBV10-3 to TRBJ2-3; TRBD2 matches at 8 bases. The CDR3 runs 14 residues. Germline CDR1 and CDR2: ENHRY and SYGVKD. J gave up 3 bases and V 10 bases, and 9 bases lay outside the gene matches. CDR3 loop: CATWRGAITDTQYF. DNA for the CDR3: TGTGCCACGTGGCGGGGGGCCATTACAGATACGCAGTATTTT.

The chain is built from TRBV28 and TRBJ1-5, with TRBD1 matching 7 bases. The germline gives CDR1 MDHEN, CDR2 SYDVKM. The CDR3 contains 16 residues. The V segment lost 3 bases and the J segment 7 bases; nucleotides outside the gene matches: 12. CDR3 amino acids: CASSFTGARVGQPQHF. CDR3 DNA: TGTGCCAGCAGTTTTACAGGGGCCAGAGTGGGACAGCCCCAGCATTTT.